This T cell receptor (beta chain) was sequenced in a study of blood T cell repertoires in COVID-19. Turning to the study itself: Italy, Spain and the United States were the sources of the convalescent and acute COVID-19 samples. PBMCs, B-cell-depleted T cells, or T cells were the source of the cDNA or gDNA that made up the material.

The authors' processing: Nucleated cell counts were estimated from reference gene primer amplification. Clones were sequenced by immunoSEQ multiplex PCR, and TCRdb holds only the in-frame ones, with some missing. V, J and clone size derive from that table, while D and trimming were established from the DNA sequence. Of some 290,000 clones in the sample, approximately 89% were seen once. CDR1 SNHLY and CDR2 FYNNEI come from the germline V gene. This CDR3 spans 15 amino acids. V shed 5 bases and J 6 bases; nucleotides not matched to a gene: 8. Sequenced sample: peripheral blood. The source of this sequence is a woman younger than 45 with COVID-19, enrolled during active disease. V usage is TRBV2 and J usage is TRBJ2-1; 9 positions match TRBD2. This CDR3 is CASSLVAGDLNEQFF. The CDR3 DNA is TGTGCCAGCAGTCTGGTAGCGGGGGACCTCAATGAGCAGTTCTTC. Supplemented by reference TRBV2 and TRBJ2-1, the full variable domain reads EPEVTQTPSHQVTQMGQEVILRCVPISNHLYFYWYRQILGQKVEFLVSFYNNEISEKSEIFDDQFSVERPDGSNFTLKIRSTKLEDSAMYFCASSLVAGDLNEQFFGPGTRLTVL.